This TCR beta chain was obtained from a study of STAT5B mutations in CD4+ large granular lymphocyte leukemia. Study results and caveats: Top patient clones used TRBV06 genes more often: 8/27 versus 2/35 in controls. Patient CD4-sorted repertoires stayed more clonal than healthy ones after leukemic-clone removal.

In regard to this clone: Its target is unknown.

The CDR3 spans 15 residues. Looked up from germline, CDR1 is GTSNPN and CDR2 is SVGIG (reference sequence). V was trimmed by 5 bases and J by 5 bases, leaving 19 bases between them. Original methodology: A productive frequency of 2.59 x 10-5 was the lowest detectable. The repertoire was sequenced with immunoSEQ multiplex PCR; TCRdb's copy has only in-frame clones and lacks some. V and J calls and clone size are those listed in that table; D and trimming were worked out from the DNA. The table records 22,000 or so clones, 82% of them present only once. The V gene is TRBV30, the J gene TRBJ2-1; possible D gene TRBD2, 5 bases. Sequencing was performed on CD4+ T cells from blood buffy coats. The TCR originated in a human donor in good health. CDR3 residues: CAWGRLLGRDNEQFF. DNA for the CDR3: TGTGCCTGGGGAAGATTACTAGGACGGGACAATGAGCAGTTCTTC. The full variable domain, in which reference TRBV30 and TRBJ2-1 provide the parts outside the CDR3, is SQTIHQWPATLVQPVGSPLSLECTVEGTSNPNLYWYRQAAGRGLQLLFYSVGIGQISSEVPQNLSASRPQDRQFILSSKKLLLSDSGFYLCAWGRLLGRDNEQFFGPGTRLTVL.